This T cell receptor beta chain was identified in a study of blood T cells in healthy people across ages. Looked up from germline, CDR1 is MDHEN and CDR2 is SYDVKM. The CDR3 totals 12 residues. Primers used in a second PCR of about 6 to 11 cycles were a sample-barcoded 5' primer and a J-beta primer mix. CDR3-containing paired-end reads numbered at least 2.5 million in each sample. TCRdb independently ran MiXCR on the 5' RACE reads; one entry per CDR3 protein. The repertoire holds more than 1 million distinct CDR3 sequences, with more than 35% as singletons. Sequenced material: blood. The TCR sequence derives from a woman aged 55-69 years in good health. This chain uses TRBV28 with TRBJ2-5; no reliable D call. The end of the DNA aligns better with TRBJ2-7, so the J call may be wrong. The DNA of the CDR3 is TGTGCCAGCAGTTTATTTTACTACGAGCAGTACTTC. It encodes CASSLFYYEQYF.